The source of this TCR beta chain is a study of cytomegalovirus exposure and HLA in healthy donors. Study-wide context: A preliminary data release comprised roughly 80 million unique TCRs obtained from HLA-typed donors.

On this clone: What it binds is not known.

General observations from the study: Cytomegalovirus association was listed for approximately 160 TCR beta chains.

Use of 60 Vbeta and 13 Jbeta primers characterized the PCR. Using immunoSEQ multiplex PCR, the repertoire was profiled, and TCRdb retains in-frame clones only, with some absent. Of some 150,000 clones in the sample, 85% are singletons; the top ten hold less than 2.5%. With V trimmed by 2 bases and J by 5 bases, 4 bases remained unmatched. This CDR3 has 14 residues. Germline V gene sequence: CDR1 SGDLS, CDR2 YYNGEE. Everyone who donated was a healthy bone marrow donor. The source is a woman aged 18-30 years in good health and CMV-seronegative. The chain joins TRBV9 to TRBJ2-5; 9 bases map to TRBD2. The sequenced sample consisted of PBMCs. CDR3 nucleotides: TGTGCCAGCAGCGTTAGCGGGAGTGGGGAGACCCAGTACTTC. It specifies CASSVSGSGETQYF. Filled out from reference TRBV9 and TRBJ2-5, the complete variable domain reads DSGVTQTPKHLITATGQRVTLRCSPRSGDLSVYWYQQSLDQGLQFLIQYYNGEERAKGNILERFSAQQFPDLHSELNLSSLELGDSALYFCASSVSGSGETQYFGPGTRLLVL.